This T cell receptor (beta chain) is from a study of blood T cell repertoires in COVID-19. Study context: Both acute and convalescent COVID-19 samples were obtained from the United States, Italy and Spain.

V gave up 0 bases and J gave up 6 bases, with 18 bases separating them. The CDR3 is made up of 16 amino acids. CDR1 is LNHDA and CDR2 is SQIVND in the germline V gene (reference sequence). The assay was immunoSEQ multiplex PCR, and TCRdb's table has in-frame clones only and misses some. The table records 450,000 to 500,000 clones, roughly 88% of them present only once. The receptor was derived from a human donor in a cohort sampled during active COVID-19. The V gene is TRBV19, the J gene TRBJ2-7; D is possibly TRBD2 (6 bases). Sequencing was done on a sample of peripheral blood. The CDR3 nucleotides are TGTGCCAGTAGTATAGATGTTGGCGGGACCCCCCTCGAGCAGTACTTC. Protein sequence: CASSIDVGGTPLEQYF. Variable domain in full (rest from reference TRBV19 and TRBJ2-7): DGGITQSPKYLFRKEGQNVTLSCEQNLNHDAMYWYRQDPGQGLRLIYYSQIVNDFQKGDIAEGYSVSREKKESFPLTVTSAQKNPTAFYLCASSIDVGGTPLEQYFGPGTRLTVT.